The 14 T cell receptor beta chains below were found in one sample sequenced in a study of blood T cell repertoires in COVID-19. Here immunoSEQ multiplex PCR was the method, and the copy in TCRdb shows in-frame clones only, minus some. The sample yields nearly 50,000 clones, around 88% seen once. Sequencing input: peripheral blood. All receptors come from a woman aged 55-69 years with acute or convalescent COVID-19.

The chain employs TRBV5-1 and TRBJ2-7; D is undetermined. Trimming took 2 bases from V and 0 from J, leaving 15 bases between them. CDR1 and CDR2 (germline): SGHRS, YFSETQ. The CDR3 runs to 16 residues. The CDR3 protein is CASSLNAISGSYEQYF. In nucleotides, the CDR3 is TGCGCCAGCAGCTTAAACGCTATCTCAGGCTCCTACGAGCAGTACTTC.

The V gene is TRBV10-3, the J gene TRBJ1-2; D is unclear. The CDR3 totals 13 residues. Trimming pared 10 bases from V and 4 bases from J, leaving 16 bases between. Germline CDR1 and CDR2: ENHRY and SYGVKD. The CDR3 reads CATQVVEGYGYTF. CDR3 DNA: TGTGCCACCCAAGTGGTAGAGGGCTATGGCTACACCTTC.

This chain uses TRBV2 with TRBJ2-1; 9 bases match TRBD1. The V segment lost 7 bases and the J segment 8 bases; nucleotides outside the gene matches: 12. The CDR3 runs to 15 residues. Germline V lookup: CDR1 SNHLY, CDR2 FYNNEI. The CDR3 protein is CASTSRDRESDEQFF. CDR3 nucleotides: TGTGCCAGCACCAGTCGGGACAGGGAGTCCGATGAGCAGTTCTTC.

In its sample, this clone was seen once. This chain connects TRBV3-1 (or the pseudogene TRBV3-2) to TRBJ1-4; D call uncertain. Deletions cut 4 bases from V and 3 bases from J, with 9 bases between. CDR3 length equals 14 residues. CDR1 and CDR2 from the germline V gene are LGHDT and YNNKEL (reference sequence). CDR3 sequence reads: CASSRRMANEKLFF. The CDR3 DNA reads TGTGCCAGCAGCCGGAGGATGGCTAATGAAAAACTGTTTTTT.

The rearrangement joins TRBV5-1 to TRBJ1-3; TRBD1 aligns across 7 bases. Germline-derived CDR1 and CDR2 are SGHRS and YFSETQ. CDR3 length: 14 amino acids. V dropped 4 bases and J dropped 1; count of bases not matched to a gene: 2. CDR3 sequence (DNA): TGCGCCAGCAGCACGGGACAGTCTGGAAACACCATATATTTT. It codes for CASSTGQSGNTIYF.

V gene TRBV7-2 combines with J gene TRBJ1-4, with TRBD1 matching over 7 bases. Looked up from germline, CDR1 is SGHTA and CDR2 is FQGNSA. CDR3 length: 16 amino acids. With 5 bases clipped from V and 8 bases from J, the junction kept 14 bases outside the gene matches. The CDR3 protein is CASSPTPRRGSEKLFF. For the CDR3, the DNA is TGTGCCAGCAGCCCGACTCCTCGCAGGGGGTCGGAAAAACTGTTTTTT.

The chain couples TRBV3-1 (or the pseudogene TRBV3-2) to TRBJ1-1; D may be TRBD1 (6 bases). Trimming stripped 1 base from V and 5 bases from J, with 11 bases between. The germline V gene has CDR1 LGHDT and CDR2 YNNKEL (reference sequence). The CDR3 loop spans 14 amino acids. The CDR3 DNA follows: TGTGCCAGCAGCCAAGGAACAGGGCCGACTGAAGCTTTCTTT. Amino acid sequence: CASSQGTGPTEAFF.

The V gene is TRBV19, the J gene TRBJ1-5; 7 bases are a match to TRBD1. V was clipped by 6 bases and J by 7 bases; unmatched bases: 6. Per the germline V gene, CDR1 is LNHDA and CDR2 is SQIVND (reference sequence). The CDR3 consists of 13 residues. CDR3 amino acids: CASRQTGTQPQHF. The DNA of the CDR3 is TGTGCCAGTAGGCAGACAGGGACCCAGCCCCAGCATTTT.

V and J are TRBV28 and TRBJ2-6; TRBD1 agrees at 9 bases. This CDR3 spans 16 amino acids. Germline lookup yields CDR1 MDHEN and CDR2 SYDVKM. V lost 3 bases to trimming and J lost 3 bases; unmatched junction nucleotides: 3. CDR3 amino acids: CASSFHRGLGANVLTF. CDR3 nucleotide sequence: TGTGCCAGCAGTTTCCACAGGGGGCTTGGGGCCAACGTCCTGACTTTC.

The V and J genes are TRBV27 and TRBJ1-1, with D uncertain. Germline CDR1 reads MNHEY; CDR2 reads SMNVEV (reference sequence). The length of the CDR3 is 9 residues. The CDR3, as DNA: TGTTCTCCGAACACTGAAGCTTTCTTT. Encoded protein: CSPNTEAFF.

The chain recombines TRBV9 with TRBJ2-1; 11 bases agree with TRBD2. Germline V gene lookup returns CDR1 SGDLS and CDR2 YYNGEE. The V gene end was trimmed by 3 bases and the J gene end by 3 bases; junction bases not matched to a gene: 5. CDR3 length equals 16 residues. CDR3 sequence (DNA): TGTGCCAGCAGCGGAGGGACTAGCGGAGTCTACAATGAGCAGTTCTTC. Its protein is CASSGGTSGVYNEQFF.

The V call is TRBV5-1, the J call TRBJ1-4; 12 bases agree with TRBD1. Germline V CDR1 and CDR2: SGHRS, YFSETQ. V trimming: 2 bases; J trimming: 8 bases; junction bases outside the gene matches: 4. This CDR3 has 15 amino acids. This chain's CDR3 is CASSFSGTGGEKLFF. CDR3 bases: TGCGCCAGCAGCTTCTCAGGGACAGGGGGCGAAAAACTGTTTTTT.

The chain has TRBV29-1 and TRBJ2-7; 9 bases agree with TRBD1. The CDR3 has 12 residues. From germline, CDR1 is SQVTM and CDR2 ANQGSEA. Germline trimming cut 6 bases from V and 2 bases from J; bases unmatched to any gene: 2. This CDR3 is CSVGQGAYEQYF. The CDR3 nucleotides are TGCAGCGTGGGACAGGGCGCCTACGAGCAGTACTTC.

The V and J genes are TRBV4-2 and TRBJ2-5; 12 positions match TRBD2. The germline V gene encodes CDR1 LGHNA and CDR2 YNFKEQ. There are 16 residues in the CDR3. V was pared by 0 bases and J by 5 bases, with 4 bases of the junction left unmatched. The CDR3 sequence: CASSQDTSGGIETQYF. The CDR3 DNA reads as TGTGCCAGCAGCCAAGATACTAGCGGGGGGATCGAGACCCAGTACTTC.